This is a list of T cell receptor beta chains from one sample in a study of identifying expanded T cells in peripheral blood. Clones were sequenced by immunoSEQ multiplex PCR, and TCRdb holds only the in-frame ones, with some missing. The table records approximately 90,000 clones, roughly 81% of them present only once. Sequenced material: blood. All receptors come from a person aged 18 to 70 in good health. Each CDR3 is given with its conserved first and last residue. A D gene is named only where the DNA matches it firmly. Expanded clones are given a class, and other clones once, few, many or no size at all.

d_gene,abundance,v_gene,CDR3aa
NA,NA,TRBV10-3,CATGPAFSGGYTF
NA,NA,TRBV7-9,CASSYNPPSYDTQYF
NA,few,TRBV9,CASSVEAAIMNTEAFF
NA,NA,TRBV10-3,CAISEASQAFLNTEAFF
NA,NA,TRBV7-3,CASSSSGTYSYEQYF
NA,NA,TRBV6-1,CASRRDSRTTEQYF
TRBD1,few,TRBV7-2,CASSFQQGDLGYTF
NA,NA,TRBV5-1,CASSLAPGVTEAFF
NA,NA,TRBV6-5,CASSYGPGWGNIQYF
TRBD1,NA,TRBV7-6,CASSLFGTGTYEQYF
NA,NA,TRBV5-6,CASSLAGWNTEAFF
NA,NA,TRBV19,CASSYISTPGNEQFF
TRBD1,NA,TRBV6-1,CASSELYGTVEDTGELFF
NA,NA,TRBV10-3,CATRGLVNTEAFF
TRBD1,NA,TRBV5-6,CASSQGQEAFF
TRBD1,NA,TRBV2,CASSRDRESYNEQFF
NA,NA,TRBV7-9,CASSPLYSLGGTEAFF
TRBD1,once,TRBV6-1,CASRDRANTEAFF
NA,NA,TRBV25-1,CASSEPGRDTEAFF
NA,NA,TRBV5-1,CASSLGGGVTGELFF
NA,NA,TRBV19,CASSIGSEADTQYF
NA,NA,TRBV7-3,CASSLTSYPTYNEQFF
NA,NA,TRBV15,CATSRDPTGLSADTQYF